The 21 T cell receptor beta chains below come from one sample, sequenced in a study of T cells in Graves' hyperthyroidism and ophthalmopathy. Amplification of TCR beta CDR3 regions used RNA as the template. With the HTBI primer set, the TCR CDR3 went through a first round of RT-PCR. One entry per CDR3 protein results from TCRdb running MiXCR on the multiplex PCR reads. The table has 450,000 to 700,000 distinct CDR3 sequences, about 45% seen once. The sample was peripheral blood or thyroid tissue (not recorded which). The receptors originated from a woman aged 18-29 years with Graves' hyperthyroidism.

This clonotype was counted at least ten times. This chain uses TRBV7-2 with TRBJ1-4; D gene uncertain. Germline V gives CDR1 SGHTA, CDR2 FQGNSA. The V and J ends lost 1 base and 4 bases respectively, with 7 bases between them. The CDR3 covers 14 residues. CDR3 protein: CASSLEGFNEKLFF. As DNA, the CDR3 is TGTGCCAGCAGCTTAGAAGGTTTTAATGAAAAACTGTTTTTT.

The V and J genes are TRBV2 and TRBJ2-1, with a possible D match to TRBD2 (6 bases). Trimming shortened V by 7 bases and J by 8 bases, and 9 bases separated the two germline ends. There are 11 residues in the CDR3. Germline V gives CDR1 SNHLY, CDR2 FYNNEI. The CDR3 coding sequence is TGTGCCAGCACTGGAGGGGATGAGCAGTTCTTC. It codes for CASTGGDEQFF.

This clonotype was seen at least ten times. The chain recombines TRBV9 with TRBJ2-7; 9 positions match TRBD1. CDR3 length: 15 amino acids. Germline CDR1 is SGDLS and CDR2 is YYNGEE. The V gene end was trimmed by 3 bases and the J gene end by 0 bases; junction bases not matched to a gene: 4. The CDR3 DNA follows: TGTGCCAGCAGCGGTGGACAGGGGCTCTCCTACGAGCAGTACTTC. Protein: CASSGGQGLSYEQYF.

This clonotype was seen repeatedly, ten times or more. The V call is TRBV15, the J call TRBJ1-2, with a weak D call TRBD1 (5 bases). Germline V gene sequence: CDR1 LNHNV, CDR2 YYDKDF (reference sequence). The V end was cut by 5 bases, the J end by 4 bases, with 11 bases between. The CDR3 has 13 residues. CDR3 region: CATSPGTTYGYTF. CDR3 bases: TGTGCCACCAGCCCCGGGACGACCTATGGCTACACCTTC.

The V and J genes are TRBV20-1 and TRBJ1-1; a possible D gene is TRBD1 (5 bases). The V gene lost 6 bases and the J gene lost 7 bases, with 15 bases spanning the gap. Germline CDR1 DFQATT, CDR2 SNEGSKA (reference sequence). This CDR3 region has 12 residues. This CDR3 reads CSAAQDLNEAFF. CDR3 nucleotides: TGCAGTGCCGCACAGGATCTCAATGAAGCTTTCTTT.

In regard to this clonotype: Given the absence of the conserved phenylalanine or tryptophan at the CDR3 end, a read error is likely. The chain carries TRBV7-6 and TRBJ2-1; TRBD2 might be the D (5 bases). Between the trimmed V and J ends, which lost 1 base and 0 bases, there was a span of 7 bases. This CDR3 has 15 residues. The germline V gene has CDR1 SGHVS and CDR2 FNYEAQ. The CDR3 loop is CASSLGLNSYNEQFL. The CDR3 coding sequence is TGTGCCAGCAGCTTAGGACTAAACTCCTACAATGAGCAGTTCCTC.

This clonotype was counted many times. V usage is TRBV4-3 and J usage is TRBJ1-6; possible D gene TRBD1, 6 bases. Germline CDR1 and CDR2: LGHNA and YSLEER. There are 15 residues in the CDR3. Deletions cut 0 bases from V and 5 bases from J, with 8 bases between. The chain's CDR3 is CASSQDWTDNSPLHF. The CDR3 DNA follows: TGCGCCAGCAGCCAAGATTGGACAGATAATTCACCCCTCCACTTT.

The chain joins TRBV7-9 to TRBJ1-1; 8 bases are shared with TRBD1. Looked up from germline, CDR1 is SEHNR and CDR2 is FQNEAQ (reference sequence). The V gene end was trimmed by 0 bases and the J gene end by 9 bases; junction bases not matched to a gene: 6. This CDR3 spans 14 amino acids. The CDR3 loop reads CASSLALAGGKAFF. CDR3 bases: TGTGCCAGCAGCTTAGCCCTGGCAGGGGGCAAAGCTTTCTTT.

DNA for the CDR3: TGTGCCACCAGTGATTTGTTTGGGCAGGAGACCCAGTACTTC. Translating it yields CATSDLFGQETQYF. The chain is built from TRBV24-1 and TRBJ2-5; D remains ambiguous. With 0 bases removed from V and 5 bases from J, the gap between germline ends came to 9 bases. Germline V gives CDR1 KGHDR, CDR2 SFDVKD. This CDR3 region has 14 residues.

This clonotype showed up many times. The rearrangement joins TRBV7-9 to TRBJ1-1, with 7 bases aligning to TRBD1. The CDR3 loop spans 13 amino acids. Germline V gene data show CDR1 as SEHNR and CDR2 as FQNEAQ (reference sequence). V shed 2 bases, J shed 4 bases, and the junction held 1 base outside the gene matches. The CDR3 loop is CASSLPGGTEAFF. In DNA form, the CDR3 reads TGTGCCAGCAGCTTACCAGGGGGCACTGAAGCTTTCTTT.

The chain joins TRBV4-1 to TRBJ2-7, with D possibly being TRBD1 (6 bases). Germline loops: CDR1 MGHRA, CDR2 YSYEKL. V was trimmed by 4 bases and J by 2 bases, leaving 12 bases between them. CDR3 size: 14 residues. CDR3 in amino acids: CASSLRQDTYEQYF. CDR3 nucleotide sequence: TGCGCCAGCAGCCTTAGACAGGATACCTACGAGCAGTACTTC.

V and J are TRBV6-1 and TRBJ2-7; D ambiguous. Trimming removed 3 bases at V and 6 bases at J, with 12 bases between. The length of the CDR3 is 13 residues. Germline V gives CDR1 MNHNS, CDR2 SASEGT. The CDR3 protein is CASSDGVVREQYF. The DNA of the CDR3 is TGTGCCAGCAGTGATGGTGTCGTCCGCGAGCAGTACTTC.

This clonotype was seen repeatedly, ten times or more. The chain employs TRBV20-1 and TRBJ2-5, with 9 bases identical to TRBD1. Germline values: CDR1 DFQATT, CDR2 SNEGSKA (reference sequence). Trimming at V came to 3 bases and at J to 5 bases, leaving 10 bases not matched to a gene. CDR3 size: 15 residues. The CDR3 sequence is CSARYPGQGLETQYF. The CDR3 coding sequence is TGCAGTGCTAGGTACCCGGGACAGGGACTGGAGACCCAGTACTTC.

With regard to this clonotype: As the CDR3 is not closed by the conserved phenylalanine or tryptophan, this likely results from a read error. It is unclear where the CDR3 begins or ends on the DNA, so no DNA is shown, and the CDR3 is as TCRdb lists it. The V gene is TRBV7-9, the J gene TRBJ2-5; TRBD2 reflects the table's D call only, with no check against the DNA. Counting both end residues, the CDR3 totals 9 amino acids. The germline gives CDR1 SEHNR, CDR2 FQNEAQ (reference sequence). CDR3 region: CASSFILAG.

This clonotype appeared many times. The rearrangement uses TRBV6-1 and TRBJ2-7, with TRBD1 identical over 12 bases. CDR1 and CDR2 (germline): MNHNS, SASEGT. The length of the CDR3 is 14 residues. J lost 4 bases, V lost 6 bases, and 4 bases had no gene match. The CDR3 protein is CASRGTGGAYEQYF. The CDR3 coding sequence is TGTGCCAGCAGGGGGACAGGGGGCGCGTACGAGCAGTACTTC.

This clonotype has ten or more counts. The V call is TRBV5-6, the J call TRBJ1-2; D gene ambiguous. The V end lost 0 bases, the J end lost 8 bases, and 11 bases lay between the germline ends. CDR1 and CDR2 (germline): SGHDT, YYEEEE. The CDR3 contains 13 residues. This chain's CDR3 is CASSLVYSEGYTF. The CDR3 DNA is TGTGCCAGCAGCTTGGTATACAGCGAGGGCTACACCTTC.

This clonotype was observed many times. This sequence joins TRBV7-2 and TRBJ2-2; 14 bases align to TRBD2. The CDR3 extends over 16 amino acids. The germline V gene encodes CDR1 SGHTA and CDR2 FQGNSA. The V and J ends lost 5 bases and 5 bases, in that order; junction bases with no gene match: 4. CDR3 in DNA: TGTGCCAGCAGCACTCGGACTAGCGGGAGGACCGGGGAGCTGTTTTTT. It encodes CASSTRTSGRTGELFF. The full variable domain, rest sourced from reference TRBV7-2 and TRBJ2-2, is GAGVSQSPSNKVTEKGKDVELRCDPISGHTALYWYRQSLGQGLEFLIYFQGNSAPDKSGLPSDRFSAERTGGSVSTLTIQRTQQEDSAVYLCASSTRTSGRTGELFFGEGSRLTVL.

The chain employs TRBV5-1 and TRBJ1-5, with D unclear. Trimming removed 4 bases at V and 16 bases at J, with 9 bases between. This CDR3 comprises 9 residues. Germline V gives CDR1 SGHRS, CDR2 YFSETQ. CDR3 amino acids: CASSQTSHF. CDR3 nucleotide sequence: TGCGCCAGCAGCCAAACATCCCATTTT.

This sequence joins TRBV7-6 and TRBJ2-7; 7 bases line up with TRBD2. The germline gives CDR1 SGHVS, CDR2 FNYEAQ. Trimming took 5 bases from V and 4 from J; bases not matched to a gene: 20. The CDR3 is 18 residues long. The DNA of the CDR3 is TGTGCCAGCAGCGGCCCTCTAGACGGGAGAGACGGGAGGTACGAGCAGTACTTC. This gives the protein CASSGPLDGRDGRYEQYF.

This clonotype was counted many times. This chain connects TRBV6-1 to TRBJ2-5; weak D call: TRBD1 (6 bases). CDR1 and CDR2 (germline): MNHNS, SASEGT. The CDR3 is made up of 13 amino acids. V was clipped by 4 bases and J by 7 bases, with 13 bases between them. CDR3 sequence: CASSGGLGWTQYF. The CDR3 DNA is TGTGCCAGCAGTGGGGGGCTAGGATGGACCCAGTACTTC.

The V and J genes are TRBV25-1 and TRBJ2-2; the D gene is possibly TRBD2 (7 bases). V lost 6 bases and J 5 bases, leaving 22 bases between the germline ends. The length of the CDR3 is 17 residues. Germline lookup yields CDR1 MGHDK and CDR2 SYGVNS. The DNA of the CDR3 is TGTGCCAGCAGAGGCCCAAGTGGGGGGGCGCAAACCGGGGAGCTGTTTTTT. Translation gives CASRGPSGGAQTGELFF.